This entry is about one TCR beta chain. Its antigen is currently unknown. The read is 3 residues too short to cover the CDR3 end, so that end is filled in from the germline J gene. immunoSEQ multiplex PCR used an average of around 1,200 ng genomic DNA. Data came from immunoSEQ multiplex PCR; TCRdb stores just in-frame clones and leaves some out. Here the sample table reports around 20,000 clones. These data originate in a study of T cells in women clearing cervical HPV infection. Looking at the study overall: Women with histologically confirmed HPV16-related CIN3 or worse, 2 with invasive cancer, served as cases. Study results and limitations: TRBV6-7 abundance was lower in cases than controls (around 0.11% versus 0.16%). Repertoire richness, not evenness, was significantly elevated in CIN3+ cases versus controls.

This CDR3 region has 15 residues. Trimming removed 2 bases at V and 8 bases at J, with 16 bases between. The germline gives CDR1 SGHNT, CDR2 YYREEE (reference sequence). This sequence was found in a woman between 18 and 69 years old with a cervical HPV16 infection that either progressed to CIN3+ or cleared (not recorded which). V gene TRBV5-4 combines with J gene TRBJ1-4; a weak D match, TRBD1 (5 bases). Sequenced: blood buffy coat. CDR3 DNA, as far as it was read: TGTGCCAGCAGCTTCAGCGGGGCCGCACGGGAAAAA. It encodes CASSFSGAAREK. The full CDR3 reads CASSFSGAAREKLFF.